This T cell receptor (beta chain) was retrieved from a study of identical twins. This clonotype was picked up a small number of times. One entry per CDR3 protein results from TCRdb running MiXCR on the 5' RACE reads. This table has 350,000 to 450,000 distinct CDR3 sequences, approximately 17% appearing once. CDR1 KGHSH and CDR2 LQKENI come from the germline V gene. Between the trimmed V and J ends, which lost 2 bases and 3 bases, there was a span of 11 bases. The CDR3 contains 14 residues. The V and J genes are TRBV18 and TRBJ2-7; TRBD1 or TRBD2 may be the D gene (5 bases each). The clonotype was recovered from a middle-aged man in good health. The sequenced sample consisted of naive T cells sorted from blood. The CDR3 sequence is CASSPIGTDYEQYF. The CDR3 DNA reads TGTGCCAGCTCACCAATCGGGACCGACTACGAGCAGTACTTC. Filled out from reference TRBV18 and TRBJ2-7, the complete variable domain reads NAGVMQNPRHLVRRRGQEARLRCSPMKGHSHVYWYRQLPEEGLKFMVYLQKENIIDESGMPKERFSAEFPKEGPSILRIQQVVRGDSAAYFCASSPIGTDYEQYFGPGTRLTVT.